This T cell receptor (beta chain) was retrieved from a study of TIL therapy for anti-PD-1-resistant metastatic lung cancer. In the study overall: Patients had a median age of 54 years (range roughly 35-85). Half of patients were current or former smokers. General study results and limits: This highly selected cohort may not generalize to typical lung cancer patients.

Time point of the sample: pre-treatment sample, taken before nivolumab and TIL therapy. Patients were adults with stage 4 NSCLC. The CDR3 contains 12 residues. CDR1 and CDR2 from the germline V gene are MDHEN and SYDVKM. The V end was cut by 4 bases, the J end by 1 base, with 4 bases between. Sequencing used immunoSEQ v3. Profiling relied on immunoSEQ multiplex PCR, and the TCRdb table lists in-frame clones only, not all of them. The table records fewer than 65,000 clones, more than 80% of them present only once. Notes on this clone: The antigen is undetermined.

The chain carries TRBV28 and TRBJ1-2, with no clear D. The source is a person aged 25-85 years with non-small cell lung cancer. Sequenced here: blood, sampled at baseline. CDR3 sequence reads: CASSSYNYGYTF. For the CDR3, the DNA is TGTGCCAGCAGTTCGTATAACTATGGCTACACCTTC.